These 9 T cell receptor beta chains came from one sample sequenced in a study of T cells after yellow fever vaccination. TCRdb called the 5' RACE reads again in MiXCR, with one record for every CDR3 protein. This sample has fewer than 350,000 distinct CDR3 sequences; roughly 8.7% occur once, and the top ten carry roughly 18%. The specimen comprised PBMCs, sampled on the day of the first yellow fever vaccination. The receptors shown here come from a man aged 18 to 30 who received the YFV17D yellow fever vaccine.

This clonotype was observed a few times. The chain couples TRBV11-3 to TRBJ2-5, with 10 nucleotides matching TRBD1. This CDR3 comprises 16 residues. V trimming: 1 base; J trimming: 4 bases; junction bases outside the gene matches: 6. Germline CDR1 and CDR2: SGHNT and YENEEA. As DNA, the CDR3 is TGTGCCAGCAGCTTAGGCGACAGGGGGCTAGCAGAGACCCAGTACTTC. This translates into CASSLGDRGLAETQYF.

The chain links TRBV12-3 or TRBV12-4 to TRBJ2-7, with no clear D. The CDR3 sequence is 19 residues long. V gave up 4 bases and J gave up 7 bases, with 32 bases separating them. CDR3 protein: CASSSTPKLLRAVVPEQYF. The CDR3 coding sequence is TGTGCCAGCAGTTCCACACCCAAGCTCCTACGAGCAGTGGTTCCGGAGCAGTACTTC.

This clonotype was seen only once. V gene TRBV27 combines with J gene TRBJ2-3, with a tentative D call TRBD2 (6 bases). The length of the CDR3 is 11 residues. V lost 6 bases and J lost 11, with 12 bases in between. The germline V gene encodes CDR1 MNHEY and CDR2 SMNVEV (reference sequence). The CDR3 protein is CASRSEAGQYF. DNA for the CDR3: TGTGCCAGCAGAAGCGAAGCGGGGCAGTATTTT.

This clonotype turned up a few times. CDR3: CASSLGTVGRFLYNSPLHF. CDR3 sequence (DNA): TGCGCCAGCAGCCTGGGAACGGTTGGTCGGTTCCTGTATAATTCACCCCTCCACTTT. V gene TRBV5-1 combines with J gene TRBJ1-6; D not certain. The length of the CDR3 is 19 residues. Germline-derived CDR1 and CDR2 are SGHRS and YFSETQ. Between the trimmed V and J ends, which lost 4 bases and 4 bases, there was a span of 24 bases.

This clonotype was seen repeatedly, ten times or more. V is TRBV5-1 and J is TRBJ2-6; D might be TRBD1 (5 bases). V dropped 3 bases and J dropped 3 bases, with 10 bases sitting between them. The germline V gene encodes CDR1 SGHRS and CDR2 YFSETQ. The CDR3 is 15 amino acids. The CDR3 spells CASSSWGGGANVLTF. The CDR3, as DNA: TGCGCCAGCAGCTCCTGGGGCGGTGGGGCCAACGTCCTGACTTTC.

The V call is TRBV6-1, the J call TRBJ2-7; D gene unclear. With 8 bases removed from V and 4 bases from J, the gap between germline ends came to 18 bases. CDR1 and CDR2 from the germline V gene are MNHNS and SASEGT. This CDR3 has 14 amino acids. The CDR3 DNA is TGTGCCAGCCTCCCCTCAGACTCACAATACGAGCAGTACTTC. Its translation: CASLPSDSQYEQYF.

In its sample, this clonotype was seen many times. The genes are TRBV15 and TRBJ2-3, with D possibly being TRBD2 (6 bases). The CDR3 covers 17 residues. Trimming shortened V by 1 base and J by 2 bases, and 16 bases separated the two germline ends. Germline CDR1 and CDR2: LNHNV and YYDKDF (reference sequence). The CDR3 is CATSRGSPGDPTDTQYF. Written as DNA, the CDR3 is TGTGCCACCAGCAGAGGGTCACCGGGGGACCCCACAGATACGCAGTATTTT.

DNA for the CDR3: TGTGCCAGCAGTGCCCGCCCCAATGAGCAGTTCTTC. This codes for CASSARPNEQFF. The V and J genes are TRBV6-5 and TRBJ2-1; no firm D call. The CDR3 extends over 12 amino acids. Deletions cut 5 bases from V and 6 bases from J, with 8 bases between. The germline CDR1 and CDR2 sequences are MNHEY and SVGAGI.

The chain carries TRBV7-2 and TRBJ1-2; TRBD1 might be the D (6 bases). The CDR3 is 14 residues long. V dropped 5 bases and J dropped 5 bases, with 15 bases sitting between them. Germline V gene sequence: CDR1 SGHTA, CDR2 FQGNSA. The CDR3 DNA follows: TGTGCCAGCAGCCGTACAGGGAGTGTGTATGGCTACACCTTC. It encodes CASSRTGSVYGYTF.